Below, one T cell receptor beta chain is given with its context. The antigen is not known. Naive and memory CD4+ T cell DNA was deep-sequenced without culture. The assay was immunoSEQ multiplex PCR, and TCRdb's table has in-frame clones only and misses some. This table has 60,000 to 75,000 clones, approximately 95% appearing once. Trimming left V 3 bases short and J 5 bases short, with 11 bases between. This CDR3 comprises 13 residues. The data were taken from a study of CD4 T cells in relation to SARS-CoV-2 and coronaviruses. The wider study: The restricting HLA molecule for shared crossreactive spike epitopes was mapped. Study results and limitations: This crossreactivity analysis covered spike protein alone, no other viral proteins.

CD4+ T cells from unexposed donors were obtained before the COVID-19 pandemic (2011-2018). The gene calls are TRBV12-3 or TRBV12-4 and TRBJ2-7; D may correspond to TRBD1 or TRBD2 (6 bases each). Material: naive CD4+ T cells from PBMCs. The sample's subset: naive CD4+ T cells isolated by negative enrichment. The TCR sequence derives from a human donor in good health. The chain's CDR3 is CASSFVGGHEQYF. The CDR3 nucleotides are TGTGCCAGCAGTTTCGTCGGGGGCCACGAGCAGTACTTC.